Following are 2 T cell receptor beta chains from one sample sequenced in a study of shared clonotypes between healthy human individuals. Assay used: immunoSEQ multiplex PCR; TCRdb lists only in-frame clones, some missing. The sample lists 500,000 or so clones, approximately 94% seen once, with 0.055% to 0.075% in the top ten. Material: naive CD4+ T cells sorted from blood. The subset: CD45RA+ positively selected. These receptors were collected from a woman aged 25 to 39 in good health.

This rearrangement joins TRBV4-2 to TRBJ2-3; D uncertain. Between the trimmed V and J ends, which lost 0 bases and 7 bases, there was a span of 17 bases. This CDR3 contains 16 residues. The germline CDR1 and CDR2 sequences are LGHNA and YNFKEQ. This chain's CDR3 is CASSQEVASLQHTQYF. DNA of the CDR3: TGTGCCAGCAGCCAAGAAGTGGCCTCACTACAACATACGCAGTATTTT.

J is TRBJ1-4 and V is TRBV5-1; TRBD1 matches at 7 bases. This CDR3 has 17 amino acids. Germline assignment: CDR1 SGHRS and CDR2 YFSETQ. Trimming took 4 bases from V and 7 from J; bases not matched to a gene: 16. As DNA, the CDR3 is TGCGCCAGCAGCCCCGTCGGGGACAGCGAATGGGGTGAAAAACTGTTTTTT. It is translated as CASSPVGDSEWGEKLFF.